This T cell receptor beta chain was obtained from a study of cytomegalovirus exposure and HLA in healthy donors. With 60 Vbeta and 13 Jbeta primers, the PCR was carried out. TCRdb's table, derived via immunoSEQ multiplex PCR, lists solely in-frame clones and lacks some. The sample records roughly 150,000 clones, more than 65% being singletons. Looked up from germline, CDR1 is WNHNN and CDR2 is SYGVQD (reference sequence). The length of the CDR3 is 16 residues. Losses at the gene ends were 3 bases for V and 4 bases for J; bases not matched to a gene: 7. Study results and caveats: A previous analysis found most TCR beta V segments productive roughly 90% or roughly 30% of the time. With later analysis, a missense DCLRE1C variant became linked to TCR beta V- and J-gene trimming. Follow-up analysis seemed to connect common viral pathogens with several of the most significant clusters identified.

The study sampled nominally healthy donors, though unrecorded immune exposures were likely. On this clone itself: The antigen is not known.

Sequenced material: PBMCs. This clonotype originated in a woman aged 25 to 39 in good health and CMV-seronegative. The chain carries TRBV10-1 and TRBJ2-1; 9 positions agree with TRBD1. The CDR3, as DNA: TGCGCCAGCAGTGACCTACAGGACAGGGGATACAATGAGCAGTTCTTC. This encodes CASSDLQDRGYNEQFF.